This T cell receptor beta chain came from a study of Ad26.COV2.S vaccination and SARS-CoV-2 variants (dated by TCRdb to the early 2020s). Describing the broader study: Donors in the vaccine arm were drawn from COV1001, a phase I-IIa trial of Ad26.COV2.S in healthy adults that was multicentre, randomized, double-blind and placebo-controlled. Dosing of Ad26.COV2.S was intramuscular, at either 5x10^10 or 1x10^11 viral particles, delivered as one shot or as two shots spaced 56 days apart. TCRbeta repertoire sequencing served as the tool for gauging how specific and how broad the SARS-CoV-2-reactive T cell receptors were following Ad26.COV2.S vaccination. A total of 32 samples were included in the TCR-sequenced set, comprising roughly 19 Ad26.COV2.S vaccine recipients, 5 placebo recipients and 8 SARS-CoV-2 convalescent individuals. Participants in the trial were split at random into five groups of five each, receiving low-dose or high-dose Ad26.COV2.S once or twice, or else placebo on both occasions. Investigators did not know the trial group allocation while performing experiments and assessing outcomes.

Here is what the overall study found, with its caveats: The authors noted that the TCR breadth and depth analyses may have underestimated total T cell responses. Ad26.COV2.S recipients had higher spike-specific TCR breadth than placebo recipients (P = 0.0014). Substantial breadth of spike-specific CD8+ and CD4+ T cell responses was reported after vaccination. Vaccine and placebo recipients had comparable non-spike TCR breadth, which fits with the vaccine containing only spike. The study lacked the statistical power to compare responses across vaccine doses or regimens.

As regards this clone: The clone's antigen remains unknown. No per-base quality is available; no much larger clone lies one base away.

The immunoSEQ Assay was the method used to sequence TCRbeta CDR3 regions. After extraction, genomic DNA underwent amplification by bias-controlled multiplex PCR, followed by high-throughput sequencing. From the authors' description of their analysis: To quantify the absolute abundance of each unique TCRbeta CDR3 region, sequences were collapsed and filtered. T cell fraction was estimated by normalizing TCRbeta template counts to usable DNA, which was measured by amplifying reference genes present in all nucleated cells. Repertoire TCRs were annotated as SARS-CoV-2-specific when V gene, CDR3 amino acid sequence and J gene were exactly matched to a known reactive TCR set. The reference SARS-CoV-2 TCR set came from MIRA and was filtered for enrichment in COVID-19-positive ImmuneCODE repertoires, removing public or cross-reactive TCRs. Using the MIRA antigens, annotated TCRs were further analysed by specific ORF or by position within an ORF. Breadth was defined as the number of annotated unique rearrangements divided by the total number of unique productive rearrangements, and depth was defined as the summed frequency of the annotated unique rearrangements. Two-sided Wilcoxon rank-sum tests were used to compare TCR breadth between groups. This immuneACCESS table, as held by TCRdb, lists in-frame sequences with V and J called but not all clones. Of the missing ones, under half trace to an unresolved V gene in checked studies; the others have no known cause. V, J and clone size were drawn from that table, and D and trimming were deduced from the DNA. The sample table records about 420,000 clones; roughly 90% of these occur just once. Together, the top ten hold 3.5% to 4% of the sample.

What this sample's treatment or condition label stands for: some 20 received Ad26.COV2.S at low or high dose, single or two shots; several received placebo; per-sample allocation not given. Repertoires of vaccine and placebo recipients were sequenced from samples taken on day 63 after the first injection. In Cohort 1b, more than 20 adults aged 18-55 years were enrolled at a single site in Boston, USA, between 29 July and 7 August 2020. As a vaccine, Ad26.COV2.S was a replication-incompetent adenovirus type 26 vector that expressed a prefusion-stabilized SARS-CoV-2 spike protein derived from the original Wuhan strain. The starting material was peripheral blood, obtained in a trial of Ad26.COV2.S vaccine versus placebo. This sequence was found in a person aged 18-60 years who received the Ad26.COV2.S COVID-19 vaccine or a placebo.

Read as DNA, the sequence is TGTGCCAGTAGTATTGGGGCAGGGCACAATCAGCCCCAGCATTTT. Its coded protein is CASSIGAGHNQPQHF. This chain joins TRBV19 to TRBJ1-5, with TRBD1 perhaps the D gene, on 5 matching bases. Between the V and J ends, shortened by 3 bases and 3 bases respectively, the junction contains 12 bases. For CDR1 and CDR2, the germline V gene (reference sequence) lists LNHDA and SQIVND. CDR3 length: 15 amino acids, cysteine to phenylalanine. Only the CDR3 DNA is retained, 45 bases long and in frame from the first base.